This entry concerns a single TCR beta chain. This clone was counted once. Its antigen is unknown. Per-base quality was not reported, and no clone a single base away is much larger than it. These data originate in a study of cytomegalovirus exposure and HLA in healthy donors (dated by TCRdb to about 2017). General notes on the study: According to an earlier analysis of 587 of the donors, about 180 million T cells yielded 95 million to 140 million unique TCR beta sequences and around 280 Gb of sequence data. Across about 380 genotyped donors of the cohort, an average of about 240,000 unique TCR beta nucleotide sequences per donor were sequenced, and 15% to 20% of those sequences were non-productive. A separate validation cohort of 90 to 150 different subjects was used in addition to the approximately 610-subject first cohort. Because of strong linkage in the cohort, five DR-DQ haplotypes were treated as single units for association and clustering. An earlier analysis of several hundred of the donors used high-throughput TCR beta sequencing to judge whether each TCR beta V gene segment behaved as functional or pseudogenic. All discovery cohort repertoires had been generated on a single sequencing platform. The genetic ancestry cluster associated with self-reported Caucasian donors included over 65% of the 300 to 400 genotyped donors. HLA typing covered class I and class II loci at four-digit resolution. Donor age, sex, ethnicity and CMV serostatus were compiled together with the repertoire data. The T cell repertoires of several hundred subjects were profiled by immunosequencing and related to cytomegalovirus serostatus. A later analysis re-analyzed previously published TCR beta repertoires from about 730 donors and added high-resolution HLA genotyping to study TCR occurrence patterns. Around 320 gigabases of sequencing data and tens of millions of unique TCR sequences were included in an early release covering 500 to 750 HLA-typed donors. In the later analysis, no new phenotypic data were used to find candidate immune exposures; instead, reliance was placed on TCR beta sequences and their occurrence across donors. High-throughput TCR immunosequencing, statistical association of individual TCRs with disease status, and machine learning were combined to predict cytomegalovirus infection status. Typing coverage differed by locus: A, B, C, DRB1 and DQB1 were typed in roughly 629-630 donors, DQA1 in 500 to 550, DPA1 in nearly 610, and DPB1 in just under 490. A later genetic analysis took genome-wide SNP genotypes for about 55% of the roughly 700 donors and used that subset as a discovery cohort. The aim of the study was to test whether cataloging public T cell receptors could identify signatures of past pathogen exposure.

Study-level results and caveats: The presence/absence analyses assumed that sequencing depth was roughly uniform across donors, and that assumption may not be true. Correlated functional status among segregating V segments might reflect linkage disequilibrium, but an unknown experimental factor could not be ruled out. In a later analysis, several top co-occurrence clusters were reported to appear linked to parvovirus B19, influenza, CMV and Epstein-Barr virus. This cohort had only TCR beta chains sequenced, and the lack of alpha or paired-chain data limited which features could be detected. In vitro tests confirmed that a few of the cytomegalovirus-associated TCR beta chains recognize cytomegalovirus antigens. In a later analysis, TCR association rates were found to vary across HLA loci, with the most associated TCRs seen for DRB1 alleles and the fewest for HLA-C alleles. Assigning TCR associations to individual alleles was difficult when HLA alleles, especially DR and DQ, strongly co-occurred. In a later analysis, 16,951 TCR beta sequences were associated with specific HLA alleles at a false discovery rate of 0.05. The study listed 164 TCR beta chains as associated with cytomegalovirus. A further reported finding was that TCR beta sequences accurately predicted the HLA-A and HLA-B alleles for most subjects in the first cohort. In both the original and validation cohorts, the classifier was reported to diagnose cytomegalovirus status with high specificity and sensitivity. Across donors, most TCR sequences were observed very rarely, whereas some public TCRs were present in many individuals. It was suggested by the authors that the approach could potentially be generalized to other disease states and immunological phenotypes. Immune exposure information for the cohort was limited to CMV serostatus. V-gene and J-gene trimming of TCR beta chains was associated with a missense DCLRE1C variant in a later genetic analysis, and the association was replicated in an independent cohort. A later analysis found that HLA-associated TCR beta chains were more clonally expanded and had lower generation probabilities than equally common non-associated chains. Compared with the 666-donor mean, donors in an Asian-associated ancestry cluster had fewer N-insertions in productive TCRs, according to a later genetic analysis. Some 16 rarely observed V segments, including chromosome 9 orphons, were excluded from the earlier analysis of almost 600 of the donors because counts were too low. Because HLA typing was unavailable for some donors at each locus, only the typed subset was used in association tests. The 87-base-pair reads could not distinguish some IMGT-functional V segments, including TRBV6-2 and TRBV6-3, so those segments were excluded. Broadly in line with IMGT annotations, most TCR beta V segments showed up in productive rearrangements about 87% or about 30% of the time in an earlier analysis of roughly 590 of the donors. A cluster of highly shared sequence variants was judged likely to represent a technical artifact of the sequencing pipeline. A later analysis found that most CMV-associated TCR beta chains appeared HLA-restricted, with HLA associations seemingly driven largely by CMV exposure.

From a lookup of the germline V gene (reference sequence), CDR1 and CDR2 are MNHEY and SMNVEV. Trimming costs V 2 bases and J 0 bases, and their ends lie 11 bases apart. The CDR3 spans 15 residues, from the cysteine through the phenylalanine. The only DNA kept is the CDR3, 45 bases in frame from the first base. The method behind the library was the immunoSEQ multiplex PCR assay. For the multiplex PCR, a mixture combining 60 forward primers for TCR Vbeta segments and 13 reverse primers for TCR Jbeta segments was used. A multiplex PCR assay on genomic DNA amplified the CDR3 region of rearranged TCR beta genes. The amplified TCR beta libraries were sequenced on the Illumina HiSeq System as 87-base-pair reads. The authors processed their data as follows. A later analysis tallied tens of millions of unique TCR beta chains across the 666 repertoires, and around 9.9 million of those chains were shared by two or more donors. Raw reads were error-corrected and collapsed into unique sequences with a nearest-neighbor algorithm that merged closely related sequences to remove PCR and sequencing errors. V, D and J gene segments were assigned by aligning CDR3 sequences to IMGT reference sequences. Each retained sequence needed at least a six-nucleotide match to both a V gene segment and a J gene segment. Rearrangements were classified as productive when the CDR3 lacked stop codons and remained in frame with V and J, and all other rearrangements were classified as non-productive. Following IMGT convention, CDR3 was defined as the stretch from the second conserved V-encoded cysteine to the conserved J-encoded phenylalanine. The earlier analysis of 500 to 650 of the donors excluded any sequence lacking an unambiguous match to a single V gene segment. An earlier analysis of fewer than 650 of the donors classified V segments as functional when productive rearrangements were above 56.7% and as segregating when the standard deviation between donors was above 5%. A statistical classification framework was built for diagnosing cytomegalovirus status from the catalog of TCR beta chain sequences. In a later analysis, V and J genes were assigned by comparing TCR nucleotide sequences against IMGT/GENE-DB human TR gene sequences. In a later analysis, CDR3 sequences and most-parsimonious VDJ recombination scenarios were assigned using the TCRdist pipeline. In a later analysis, each TCR beta chain was defined by its CDR3 amino acid sequence together with its V-gene family, and reads without a unique V-gene family were excluded. To address suspected cross-contamination and a sequencing artifact, a later analysis removed roughly 580 highly shared, low-generation-probability nucleotide sequences. A later analysis calculated a clonal expansion index for each public chain from normalized within-repertoire ranks of inferred template counts. A later analysis computed generation probabilities with a VDJ recombination model fitted to out-of-frame rearrangements, and checked the results against IGoR. In a later analysis, TCR-TCR, TCR-HLA and TCR-CMV co-occurrence was scored with hypergeometric tests, and a repertoire-size bias correction was applied to TCR pairs. To estimate false discovery rates, a later analysis permuted the HLA or CMV assignments 20 times. A later analysis grouped co-occurring TCRs with DBSCAN, adding TCRdist sequence similarity when clustering within HLA-allele-positive subsets. Co-occurrence clustering excluded repertoires with fewer than 30,000 or more than 120,000 public chains, plus five with anomalous nucleotide sharing. In TCRdb, the immuneACCESS table is reduced to in-frame sequences with V and J assigned. These tables do not hold every clone; where another copy was compared, an unresolved V gene accounts for under half, and the others remain unexplained. The V and J calls and clone size come from that table; D and trimming were worked out from the DNA. The sample table records about 140,000 clones; almost 85% of these occur just once. The ten largest clones capture roughly 3.2% of the sample.

The cohort consisted of approximately 690 healthy bone marrow donors. Cohort members were all nominally healthy when sampled, although unrecorded immune exposures were likely present. The donor was CMV seropositive and was included in the group of some 290 seropositive cohort members. A peripheral blood sample was provided by each donor, and peripheral blood mononuclear cells were used for TCR beta sequencing. Genomic DNA was extracted from the blood cell samples with the Qiagen DNeasy Blood Extraction Kit. The source is a man younger than 30 in good health and CMV-seropositive. The rearrangement joined TRBV27 to TRBJ2-7; the D segment could be TRBD1, given 5 matching bases. Material: PBMCs. The DNA reads as follows: TGTGCCAGCAGTTTAGCTTGGCAGGGCTCCTACGAGCAGTACTTC. It encodes CASSLAWQGSYEQYF.